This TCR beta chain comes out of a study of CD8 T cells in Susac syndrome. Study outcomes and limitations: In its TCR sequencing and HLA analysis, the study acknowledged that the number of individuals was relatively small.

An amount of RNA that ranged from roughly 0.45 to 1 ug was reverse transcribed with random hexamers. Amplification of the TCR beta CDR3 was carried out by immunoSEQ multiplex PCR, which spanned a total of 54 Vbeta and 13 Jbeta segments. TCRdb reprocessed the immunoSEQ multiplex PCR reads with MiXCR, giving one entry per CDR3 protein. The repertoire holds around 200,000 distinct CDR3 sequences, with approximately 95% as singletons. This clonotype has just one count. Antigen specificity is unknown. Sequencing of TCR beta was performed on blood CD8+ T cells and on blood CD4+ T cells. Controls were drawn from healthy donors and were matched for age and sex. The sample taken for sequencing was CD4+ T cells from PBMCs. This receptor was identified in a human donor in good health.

CDR3 sequence (DNA): TGTGCCACGAGGGGGAGGGCCCTGGAGACCCAGTACTTC. Encoded protein: CATRGRALETQYF. The J gene is TRBJ2-5, the V gene TRBV6-5; tentatively, D is TRBD2 (7 bases). Trimming left V 10 bases short and J 5 bases short, with 17 bases between. This CDR3 region has 13 residues. In germline, CDR1 is MNHEY, CDR2 SVGAGI.